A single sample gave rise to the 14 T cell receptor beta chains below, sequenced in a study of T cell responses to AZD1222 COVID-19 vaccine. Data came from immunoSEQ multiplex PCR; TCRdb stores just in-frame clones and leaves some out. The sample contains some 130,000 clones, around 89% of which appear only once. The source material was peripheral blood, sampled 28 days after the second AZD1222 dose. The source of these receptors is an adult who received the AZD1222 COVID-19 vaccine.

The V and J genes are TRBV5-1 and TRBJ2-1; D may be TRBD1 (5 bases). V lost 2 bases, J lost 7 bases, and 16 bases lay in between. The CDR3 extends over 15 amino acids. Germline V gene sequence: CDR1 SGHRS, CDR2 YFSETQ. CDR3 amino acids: CASSLTGPDLNEQFF. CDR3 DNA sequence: TGCGCCAGCAGCTTAACAGGACCCGATCTGAATGAGCAGTTCTTC.

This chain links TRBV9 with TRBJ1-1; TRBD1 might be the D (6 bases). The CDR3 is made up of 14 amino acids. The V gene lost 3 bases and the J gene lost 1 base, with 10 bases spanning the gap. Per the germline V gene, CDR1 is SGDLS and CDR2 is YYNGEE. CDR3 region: CASSATQGNTEAFF. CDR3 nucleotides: TGTGCCAGCAGCGCCACACAGGGGAACACTGAAGCTTTCTTT.

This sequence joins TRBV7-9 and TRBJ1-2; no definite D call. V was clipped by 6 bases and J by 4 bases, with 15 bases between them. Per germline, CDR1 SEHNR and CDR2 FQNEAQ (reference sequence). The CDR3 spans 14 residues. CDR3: CASSRNTLGYGYTF. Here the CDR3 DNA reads TGTGCCAGCAGTCGTAATACCCTCGGCTATGGCTACACCTTC.

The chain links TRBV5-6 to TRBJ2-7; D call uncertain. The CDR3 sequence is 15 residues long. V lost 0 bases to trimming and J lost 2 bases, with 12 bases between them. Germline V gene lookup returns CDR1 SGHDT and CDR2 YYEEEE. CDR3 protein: CASSLVADIAYEQYF. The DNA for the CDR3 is TGTGCCAGCAGCTTGGTAGCCGACATAGCCTACGAGCAGTACTTC.

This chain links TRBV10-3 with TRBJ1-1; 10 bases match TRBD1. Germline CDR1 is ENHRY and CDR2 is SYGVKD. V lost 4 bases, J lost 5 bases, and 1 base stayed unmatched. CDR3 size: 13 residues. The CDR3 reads CAISGTGGTEAFF. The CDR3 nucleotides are TGTGCCATCAGTGGGACAGGGGGAACTGAAGCTTTCTTT.

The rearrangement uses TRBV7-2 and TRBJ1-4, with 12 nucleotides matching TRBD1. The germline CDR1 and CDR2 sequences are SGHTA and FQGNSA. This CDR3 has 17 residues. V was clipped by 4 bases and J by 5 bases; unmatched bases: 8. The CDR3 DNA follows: TGTGCCAGCAGCTCGGGACAGGGGGCGTGGGTGAATGAAAAACTGTTTTTT. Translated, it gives CASSSGQGAWVNEKLFF.

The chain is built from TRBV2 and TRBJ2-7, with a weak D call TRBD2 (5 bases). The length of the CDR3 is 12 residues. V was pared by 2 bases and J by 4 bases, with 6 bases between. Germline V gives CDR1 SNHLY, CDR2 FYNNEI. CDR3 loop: CASSERGYEQYF. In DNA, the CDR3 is TGTGCCAGCAGTGAAAGAGGGTACGAGCAGTACTTC. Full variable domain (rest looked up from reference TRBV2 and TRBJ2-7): EPEVTQTPSHQVTQMGQEVILRCVPISNHLYFYWYRQILGQKVEFLVSFYNNEISEKSEIFDDQFSVERPDGSNFTLKIRSTKLEDSAMYFCASSERGYEQYFGPGTRLTVT.

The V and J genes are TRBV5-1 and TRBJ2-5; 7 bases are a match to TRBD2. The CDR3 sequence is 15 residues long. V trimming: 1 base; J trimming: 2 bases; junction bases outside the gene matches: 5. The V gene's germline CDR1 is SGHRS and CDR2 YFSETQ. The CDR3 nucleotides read TGCGCCAGCAGCTTGATCAGCGGGGCACAAGAGACCCAGTACTTC. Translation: CASSLISGAQETQYF.

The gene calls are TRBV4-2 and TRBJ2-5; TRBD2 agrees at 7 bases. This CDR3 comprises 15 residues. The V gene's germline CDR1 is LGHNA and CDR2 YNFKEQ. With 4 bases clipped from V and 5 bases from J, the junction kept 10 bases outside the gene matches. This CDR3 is CASSRERGREETQYF. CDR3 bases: TGTGCCAGCAGCCGCGAGCGGGGACGCGAGGAGACCCAGTACTTC.

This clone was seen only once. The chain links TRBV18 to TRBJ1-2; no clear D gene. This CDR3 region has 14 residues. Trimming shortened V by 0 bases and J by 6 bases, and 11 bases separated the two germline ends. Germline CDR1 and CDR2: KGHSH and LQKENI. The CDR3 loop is CASSPPIRMDGYTF. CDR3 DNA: TGTGCCAGCTCACCACCGATACGGATGGATGGCTACACCTTC.

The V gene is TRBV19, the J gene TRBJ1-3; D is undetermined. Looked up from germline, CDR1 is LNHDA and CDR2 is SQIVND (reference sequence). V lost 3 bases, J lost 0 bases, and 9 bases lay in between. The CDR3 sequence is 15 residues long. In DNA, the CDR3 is TGTGCCAGTAGTATCTTCCGTAGCTCTGGAAACACCATATATTTT. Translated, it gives CASSIFRSSGNTIYF.

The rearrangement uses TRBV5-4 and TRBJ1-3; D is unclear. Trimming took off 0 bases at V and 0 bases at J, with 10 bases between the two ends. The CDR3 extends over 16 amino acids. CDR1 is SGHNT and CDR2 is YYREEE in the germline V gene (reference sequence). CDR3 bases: TGTGCCAGCAGCTTGGATCCCGGAAGCTCTGGAAACACCATATATTTT. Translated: CASSLDPGSSGNTIYF.

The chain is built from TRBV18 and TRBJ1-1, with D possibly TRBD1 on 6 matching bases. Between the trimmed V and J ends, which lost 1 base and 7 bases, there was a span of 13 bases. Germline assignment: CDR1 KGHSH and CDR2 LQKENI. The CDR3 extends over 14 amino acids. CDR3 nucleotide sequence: TGTGCCAGCTCACCACTCGGACAGACTGATGAAGCTTTCTTT. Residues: CASSPLGQTDEAFF.

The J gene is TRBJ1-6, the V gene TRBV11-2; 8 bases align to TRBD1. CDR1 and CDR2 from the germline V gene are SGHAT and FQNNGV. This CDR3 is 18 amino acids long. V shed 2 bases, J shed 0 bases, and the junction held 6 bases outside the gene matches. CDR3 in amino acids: CASSLRTGRSSYNSPLHF. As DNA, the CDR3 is TGTGCCAGCAGCTTAAGGACAGGGAGGAGCTCCTATAATTCACCCCTCCACTTT.